These 7 T cell receptor beta chains originate from one sample sequenced in a study of response to subunit inactivated influenza vaccine. TCRdb reprocessed the RT-PCR reads via MiXCR and lists one record per CDR3 protein. Of more than 250,000 distinct CDR3 sequences listed, roughly a fifth are singletons. Material: PBMCs from blood, obtained approximately 22 months after vaccination. The receptors stem from a man aged 50 to 75 who received an inactivated influenza vaccine.

This clonotype was recorded many times. The genes are TRBV10-3 and TRBJ1-6; D is ambiguous. Germline lookup yields CDR1 ENHRY and CDR2 SYGVKD. The ends were cut back, 0 bases at V and 0 bases at J, with 12 bases in the middle. The CDR3 totals 18 residues. In nucleotides, the CDR3 is TGTGCCATCAGTGAGTCGCGCAGACGGAGCTCCTATAATTCACCCCTCCACTTT. This translates into CAISESRRRSSYNSPLHF.

The CDR3 DNA reads TGTGCCAGCAGGGGGACGGGAAGGGGCACCTACAATGAGCAGTTCTTC. Translation gives CASRGTGRGTYNEQFF. This chain joins TRBV5-6 and TRBJ2-1; D might be TRBD1 or TRBD2, each matching 5 bases. With 5 bases removed from V and 2 bases from J, the gap between germline ends came to 17 bases. This CDR3 has 16 residues. Germline V CDR1 and CDR2: SGHDT, YYEEEE.

The chain carries TRBV7-9 and TRBJ2-1; 11 bases match TRBD2. The CDR3 runs 15 residues. Per the germline V gene, CDR1 is SEHNR and CDR2 is FQNEAQ (reference sequence). V was pared by 1 base and J by 9 bases, with 5 bases of the junction left unmatched. As DNA, the CDR3 is TGTGCCAGCAGCTTAGAGGCTAGCGGGGGGATTGAGCAGTTCTTC. Translation: CASSLEASGGIEQFF.

This clonotype was seen ten or more times. The gene calls are TRBV11-2 and TRBJ1-1; unclear D gene. CDR1 is SGHAT and CDR2 is FQNNGV in the germline V gene. This CDR3 has 15 amino acids. The V end was cut by 3 bases, the J end by 0 bases, with 11 bases between. The CDR3: CASSFTDKVNTEAFF. The CDR3 DNA is TGTGCCAGCAGCTTTACAGACAAGGTGAACACTGAAGCTTTCTTT.

The chain carries TRBV24-1 and TRBJ2-5, with D perhaps matching TRBD2 (6 bases). CDR3 length: 14 residues. V was clipped by 7 bases and J by 1 base, with 12 bases between them. In germline, CDR1 is KGHDR, CDR2 SFDVKD. The CDR3 region is CATSGTGVQETQYF. The CDR3 DNA reads TGTGCCACCAGCGGGACGGGAGTCCAAGAGACCCAGTACTTC.

V is TRBV6-1 and J is TRBJ2-3; a possible D gene is TRBD1 (5 bases). CDR3 length: 13 amino acids. V lost 7 bases to trimming and J lost 1 base, with 9 bases between them. CDR1 is MNHNS, CDR2 SASEGT, per germline. CDR3 amino acids: CASKPTGTDTQYF. In nucleotides, the CDR3 is TGTGCCAGCAAACCGACAGGCACAGATACGCAGTATTTT.

In its sample, this clonotype was seen once. The genes are TRBV29-1 and TRBJ2-7; D unclear. This CDR3 contains 11 residues. Trimming removed 3 bases from V and 3 bases from J, with 6 bases in between. Germline CDR1 SQVTM, CDR2 ANQGSEA. The CDR3 loop is CSVDSRYEQYF. The CDR3 coding sequence is TGCAGCGTTGATAGCCGCTACGAGCAGTACTTC.